Listed below are T cell receptor beta chains from one sample, sequenced in a study of cytomegalovirus exposure and HLA in healthy donors. Libraries were prepared by immunoSEQ multiplex PCR; TCRdb keeps only in-frame clonotypes and omits some of them. The data hold over 150,000 clones, with roughly 87% observed a single time. The sequenced material came from PBMCs. The source is a girl in the first two years of life in good health and CMV-seronegative. Each CDR3 is given with its conserved first and last residue. D genes are given only for firm matches. The size field is filled for only some rows; it gives once, few, many or a size class.

>TRBJ1-2|TRBD1|NA|TRBV7-9
CASSPGTGHGYTF
TGTGCCAGCAGTCCAGGGACAGGCCATGGCTACACCTTC
>TRBJ2-3|TRBD2|NA|TRBV11-3
CASSFVQRGTDTQYF
TGTGCCAGCAGCTTTGTTCAGCGGGGGACAGATACGCAGTATTTT
>TRBJ1-1|TRBD1|few|TRBV28
CASRPTGGDTEAFF
TGTGCCAGCAGACCCACAGGGGGGGACACTGAAGCTTTCTTT
>TRBJ2-1|NA|NA|TRBV5-1
CASSWEARGEQFF
TGCGCCAGCAGCTGGGAAGCACGGGGTGAGCAGTTCTTC
>TRBJ1-1|NA|few|TRBV29-1
CSVESSLNTEAFF
TGCAGCGTTGAATCTTCGTTGAACACTGAAGCTTTCTTT
>TRBJ2-3|NA|NA|TRBV5-1
CASSLVPGTDTQYF
TGCGCCAGCAGCTTGGTCCCAGGGACAGATACGCAGTATTTT
>TRBJ1-2|NA|NA|TRBV16
CASSQEQGGSGYTF
TGTGCCAGCAGCCAGGAACAGGGCGGGAGTGGCTACACCTTC
>TRBJ1-2|NA|NA|TRBV10-3
CAIRDNGYGYTF
TGTGCCATCAGGGACAACGGCTATGGCTACACCTTC
>TRBJ2-5|TRBD1|NA|TRBV13
CASSLAGGYQETQYF
TGTGCCAGCAGCTTAGCAGGGGGTTACCAAGAGACCCAGTACTTC
>TRBJ2-1|NA|NA|TRBV25-1
CASSEAGAYGQFF
TGTGCCAGCAGTGAAGCGGGGGCCTATGGGCAGTTCTTC
>TRBJ1-5|TRBD1|NA|TRBV4-1
CASSERDRGGGNQPQHF
TGCGCCAGCAGCGAAAGGGACAGGGGAGGAGGCAATCAGCCCCAGCATTTT
>TRBJ2-1|NA|NA|TRBV4-1
CASSQGPSEQFF
TGCGCCAGCAGCCAAGGTCCTAGTGAGCAGTTCTTC
>TRBJ1-2|NA|NA|TRBV7-9
CASSLVLQGYYGYTF
TGTGCCAGCAGCTTAGTTCTTCAGGGATACTATGGCTACACCTTC
>TRBJ2-1|NA|NA|TRBV9
CASSVDPLNSGDYNEQFF
TGTGCCAGCAGCGTAGATCCCTTGAATAGCGGAGATTACAATGAGCAGTTCTTC
>TRBJ1-5|TRBD1|NA|TRBV10-2
CASSERTGGNQPQHF
TGCGCCAGCAGTGAGAGGACAGGGGGCAATCAGCCCCAGCATTTT
>TRBJ1-6|TRBD1|NA|TRBV7-9
CASSRDRENSPLHF
TGTGCCAGCAGCCGGGACAGGGAGAATTCACCCCTCCACTTT
>TRBJ1-2|NA|NA|TRBV21-1
CASSKVFRSYGYTF
TGTGCCAGCAGCAAAGTCTTCCGCAGCTATGGCTACACCTTC
>TRBJ2-7|TRBD1|NA|TRBV4-1
CASSQGGTGISSYEQYF
TGCGCCAGCAGCCAAGGAGGGACAGGGATTAGCTCCTACGAGCAGTACTTC
>TRBJ2-3|NA|few|TRBV30
CAWSLGGRGLTDTQYF
TGTGCCTGGAGTCTGGGGGGGCGGGGGCTCACAGATACGCAGTATTTT
>TRBJ2-7|NA|NA|TRBV5-1
CASSSGQTYEQYF
TGCGCCAGCAGCTCCGGACAGACCTACGAGCAGTACTTC
>TRBJ2-4|NA|once|TRBV6-1
CASSEFRVAKNIQYF
TGTGCCAGCAGTGAATTCCGGGTAGCCAAAAACATTCAGTACTTC
>TRBJ2-7|TRBD2|once|TRBV4-3
CASSPIRLAESYEQYF
TGCGCCAGCAGCCCTATCCGACTAGCGGAGTCCTACGAGCAGTACTTC
>TRBJ1-2|TRBD1|NA|TRBV6-5
CASSSGQGDYGYTF
TGTGCCAGCAGTAGCGGACAGGGCGACTATGGCTACACCTTC
>TRBJ2-7|TRBD2|NA|TRBV6-5
CASMAGGRVQEQYF
TGTGCCAGCATGGCGGGCGGGAGGGTCCAGGAGCAGTACTTC
>TRBJ1-2|NA|NA|TRBV30
CAWSVSGDYGYTF
TGTGCCTGGAGTGTATCGGGTGACTATGGCTACACCTTC
>TRBJ2-5|NA|NA|TRBV7-6
CASSLAGVQETQYF
TGTGCCAGCAGCTTAGCCGGGGTCCAAGAGACCCAGTACTTC
>TRBJ2-1|NA|few|TRBV12-5
CASGQYNEQFF
TGTGCTAGTGGACAGTACAATGAGCAGTTCTTC
>TRBJ1-5|NA|NA|TRBV10-1
CASWDPGMSDQPQHF
TGCGCCAGCTGGGATCCGGGAATGTCAGACCAGCCCCAGCATTTT
>TRBJ2-4|NA|NA|TRBV5-1
CASSFEKPGAKNIQYF
TGCGCCAGCAGCTTCGAAAAGCCCGGAGCCAAAAACATTCAGTACTTC
>TRBJ1-2|TRBD1|NA|TRBV18
CASSPRDSSNYGYTF
TGTGCCAGCTCACCGCGGGACAGTTCTAACTATGGCTACACCTTC